Listed here is a single T cell receptor beta chain. This sample is part of a study of metastatic and nonmetastatic thyroid tumors. As processed by the authors: CDR3 differences across clinicopathological groups were used to build a distant-metastasis classifier for papillary thyroid cancer. TCRdb re-analyzed the PCR reads using MiXCR. The V and J calls shown here were made by TCRdb, not taken from the authors' results. The data hold roughly 13,000 clones, with approximately 30% observed a single time. This CDR3 comprises 13 residues. Trimming took 5 bases from V and 2 from J, leaving 6 bases between them. Germline V gene sequence: CDR1 SGHAT, CDR2 FQNNGV. Thyroid surgery had not been preceded by any treatment in any patient.

The sequencing input was tumor tissue. The chain employs TRBV11-2 and TRBJ2-2; D is unclear. The TCR was taken from a female donor with papillary thyroid cancer or a benign thyroid nodule (not recorded which). Some clones in this sample may be carry-over from other donors' samples. CDR3 amino acids: CASSGTNTGELFF. Written as DNA, the CDR3 is TGTGCCAGCAGCGGAACAAACACCGGGGAGCTGTTTTTT.